The clone carrying this T cell receptor (beta chain) was seen a few times. One junction end disagrees with the germline gene, perhaps due to a read error. For TCRbeta, the library was prepared with unique molecular identifiers. A single record per CDR3 protein comes from TCRdb applying MiXCR to the PCR reads. Altogether about 16,000 distinct CDR3 sequences are present, roughly 8.2% being singletons, with the ten largest covering less than 40%. This specimen comes from a study of T-cell reconstitution after alpha-beta-depleted transplantation in children. This CDR3 has 14 amino acids. CDR1 ENHRY and CDR2 SYGVKD come from the germline V gene.

The chain employs TRBV10-3 and TRBJ2-2; no firm D call. The clonotype comes from a boy younger than two who had a stem cell transplant for Wiskott-Aldrich syndrome, so the T cells may come from the graft donor. Sequenced here: PBMCs, mostly from graft donor cells, sampled 60 days after TCRalphabeta/CD19-depleted stem cell transplant. The CDR3 DNA is TGTGCCATAAGTGTCGGAACGAAGAGCGGGGAGCTGTTTTTT. As protein: CAISVGTKSGELFF.